Shown below are 22 T cell receptor beta chains from a single sample sequenced in a study of CD8 T cells in Susac syndrome. An amount of RNA that ranged from about 0.45 to 1 ug was reverse transcribed with random hexamers. TCRdb used MiXCR to reprocess the immunoSEQ multiplex PCR reads, holding one entry per CDR3 protein. Here the sample spans 70,000 or so distinct CDR3 sequences, approximately 94% being singletons. The specimen sequenced was CD8+ T cells from PBMCs. These receptors all come from a human donor with multiple sclerosis.

V gene TRBV12-3 or TRBV12-4 combines with J gene TRBJ1-1; D is uncertain. The CDR3 length is 13 residues. Between the trimmed V and J ends, which lost 7 bases and 9 bases, there was a span of 18 bases. DNA of the CDR3: TGTGCCAGCACCCATCACGGCAGACCACAAGCTTTCTTT. This translates into CASTHHGRPQAFF.

The J gene is TRBJ1-2, the V gene TRBV6-2 or TRBV6-3; D is unclear. This CDR3 spans 15 amino acids. The V and J ends lost 6 bases and 0 bases respectively, with 14 bases between them. In germline, CDR1 is MNHEY, CDR2 SVGEGT. CDR3 region: CASSPSGWTNYGYTF. DNA of the CDR3: TGTGCCAGCAGCCCCTCGGGTTGGACTAACTATGGCTACACCTTC.

The chain couples TRBV20-1 to TRBJ1-3; no definite D call. Between the trimmed V and J ends, which lost 3 bases and 2 bases, there was a span of 11 bases. From germline, CDR1 is DFQATT and CDR2 SNEGSKA (reference sequence). The length of the CDR3 is 14 residues. The CDR3 DNA reads as TGCAGTGCTAGCCCCAGCCGCGCTGGAAACACCATATATTTT. Encoded protein: CSASPSRAGNTIYF.

This chain uses TRBV12-3 or TRBV12-4 with TRBJ1-3; tentative D call: TRBD1 (6 bases). The CDR3 has 15 amino acids. Trimming shortened V by 8 bases and J by 0 bases, and 14 bases separated the two germline ends. In nucleotides, the CDR3 is TGTGCCAGCCACCAGGGGAGGTCCTCTGGAAACACCATATATTTT. This codes for CASHQGRSSGNTIYF.

This sequence joins TRBV4-2 and TRBJ2-2; 7 bases match TRBD1. Germline V CDR1 and CDR2: LGHNA, YNFKEQ. V shed 4 bases, J shed 4 bases, and the junction held 6 bases outside the gene matches. This CDR3 region has 15 residues. The CDR3 spells CASSPRDRTTGELFF. The CDR3 DNA is TGTGCCAGCAGCCCAAGGGACAGAACCACCGGGGAGCTGTTTTTT.

This chain joins TRBV5-1 and TRBJ1-1; D is undetermined. CDR1 and CDR2 from the germline V gene are SGHRS and YFSETQ. Trimming stripped 2 bases from V and 1 base from J, with 9 bases between. The length of the CDR3 is 14 residues. This CDR3 reads CASSFRAPNTEAFF. CDR3 sequence (DNA): TGCGCCAGCAGCTTCCGGGCCCCGAACACTGAAGCTTTCTTT.

This CDR3 is CASSPDLGTAVSNQPQHF. The CDR3 nucleotides read TGTGCCAGCAGTCCGGACCTTGGGACAGCCGTTAGCAATCAGCCCCAGCATTTT. This rearrangement joins TRBV6-1 to TRBJ1-5; the match to TRBD1 covers 7 bases. Germline values: CDR1 MNHNS, CDR2 SASEGT. The CDR3 contains 18 residues. J lost 0 bases, V lost 5 bases, and 13 bases had no gene match.

V usage is TRBV6-2 or TRBV6-3 and J usage is TRBJ2-1; D may be TRBD1 or TRBD2 (5 bases each). Between the trimmed V and J ends, which lost 5 bases and 0 bases, there was a span of 14 bases. The CDR3 loop spans 16 amino acids. Germline V gene data show CDR1 as MNHEY and CDR2 as SVGEGT. CDR3 sequence reads: CASSRDAEGSYNEQFF. CDR3 nucleotide sequence: TGTGCCAGCAGTAGGGACGCAGAGGGCTCCTACAATGAGCAGTTCTTC.

The chain has TRBV7-9 and TRBJ2-2; 10 positions agree with TRBD1. The ends lost 2 bases at V and 0 bases at J; junction bases unmatched: 9. Germline assignment: CDR1 SEHNR and CDR2 FQNEAQ (reference sequence). CDR3 length: 19 residues. CDR3 protein: CASSLPGQGTTSNTGELFF. Written as DNA, the CDR3 is TGTGCCAGCAGCTTACCGGGACAGGGGACCACCTCGAACACCGGGGAGCTGTTTTTT. Variable domain in full (rest from reference TRBV7-9 and TRBJ2-2): DTGVSQNPRHKITKRGQNVTFRCDPISEHNRLYWYRQTLGQGPEFLTYFQNEAQLEKSRLLSDRFSAERPKGSFSTLEIQRTEQGDSAMYLCASSLPGQGTTSNTGELFFGEGSRLTVL.

The chain carries TRBV4-1 and TRBJ2-3, with D perhaps matching TRBD1 or TRBD2 (6 bases each). The CDR3 is made up of 14 amino acids. Germline V lookup: CDR1 MGHRA, CDR2 YSYEKL. V lost 1 base to trimming and J lost 4 bases, with 9 bases between them. CDR3 protein: CASSQGGAADTQYF. DNA for the CDR3: TGCGCCAGCAGCCAAGGGGGGGCGGCAGATACGCAGTATTTT.

The rearrangement uses TRBV5-8 and TRBJ2-3, with a tentative D call TRBD1 (6 bases). This CDR3 has 14 residues. V was shortened by 3 bases and J by 1 base, with 9 bases between the two germline ends. Germline CDR1 and CDR2: SGHTS and YDEGEE. The CDR3 DNA is TGTGCCAGCAGCTGGGCAGGGGGCACAGATACGCAGTATTTT. This translates into CASSWAGGTDTQYF. The full variable domain, rest sourced from reference TRBV5-8 and TRBJ2-3, is EAGVTQSPTHLIKTRGQQATLRCSPISGHTSVYWYQQALGLGLQFLLWYDEGEERNRGNFPPRFSGRQFPNYSSELNVNALELEDSALYLCASSWAGGTDTQYFGPGTRLTVL.

The chain combines TRBV12-5 with TRBJ1-5; 9 bases map to TRBD1. V gave up 3 bases and J gave up 6 bases; unmatched junction bases: 12. The CDR3 covers 17 residues. The germline gives CDR1 LGHNT, CDR2 FRNRAP. The CDR3 is CASGFLLGQGVAQPQHF. The CDR3 DNA is TGTGCTAGTGGTTTCCTGCTGGGACAGGGAGTCGCTCAGCCCCAGCATTTT. Full variable domain (missing parts from reference TRBV12-5 and TRBJ1-5): DARVTQTPRHKVTEMGQEVTMRCQPILGHNTVFWYRQTMMQGLELLAYFRNRAPLDDSGMPKDRFSAEMPDATLATLKIQPSEPRDSAVYFCASGFLLGQGVAQPQHFGDGTRLSIL.

This clonotype occurred once. This chain connects TRBV25-1 to TRBJ2-7, with TRBD2 matching over 9 bases. There are 13 residues in the CDR3. Germline CDR1 is MGHDK and CDR2 is SYGVNS. Trimming removed 6 bases from V and 3 bases from J; junction bases left unmatched: 3. The DNA for the CDR3 is TGTGCCAGCAGGGCTAGCGGGGACTACGAGCAGTACTTC. This translates into CASRASGDYEQYF.

This clonotype was counted once. The V gene is TRBV10-1, the J gene TRBJ2-5; D may be TRBD2 (5 bases). This CDR3 region has 14 residues. Germline CDR1 is WNHNN and CDR2 is SYGVQD (reference sequence). V gave up 4 bases and J gave up 2 bases, with 11 bases separating them. The DNA of the CDR3 is TGCGCCAGCAGTGGCGAGGGCTCTCAAGAGACCCAGTACTTC. Its translation: CASSGEGSQETQYF.

The chain has TRBV30 and TRBJ2-3; 10 bases fit TRBD1. This CDR3 region has 17 residues. Germline V gene sequence: CDR1 GTSNPN, CDR2 SVGIG (reference sequence). Trimming removed 1 base from V and 0 bases from J; junction bases left unmatched: 7. DNA of the CDR3: TGTGCCTGGAGTGCCTGGGACAGGGGTATGAGCACAGATACGCAGTATTTT. This codes for CAWSAWDRGMSTDTQYF.

The chain combines TRBV12-3 or TRBV12-4 with TRBJ1-1; weak D call: TRBD1 (5 bases). The CDR3 is 13 residues long. Trimming removed 3 bases from V and 7 bases from J, with 12 bases in between. In DNA form, the CDR3 reads TGTGCCAGCAGTTTGGGGACTTCCCTTGAAGCTTTCTTT. Translated, it gives CASSLGTSLEAFF.

This sequence joins TRBV27 and TRBJ2-5; D is ambiguous. The CDR3 consists of 11 residues. The ends were cut back, 10 bases at V and 5 bases at J, with 11 bases in the middle. Germline V gives CDR1 MNHEY, CDR2 SMNVEV (reference sequence). CDR3 protein: CATIHRETQYF. The DNA of the CDR3 is TGTGCCACTATCCATCGGGAGACCCAGTACTTC.

CDR3 DNA sequence: TGCGCCAGCAGCTTGGTTGGAGGGTTCTCTGGAAACACCATATATTTT. It yields the protein CASSLVGGFSGNTIYF. The chain joins TRBV5-1 to TRBJ1-3, with no clear D. The V and J ends lost 0 bases and 0 bases respectively, with 10 bases between them. Looked up from germline, CDR1 is SGHRS and CDR2 is YFSETQ. This CDR3 contains 16 residues.

J is TRBJ2-7 and V is TRBV19; D is unclear. The V gene lost 6 bases and the J gene lost 7 bases, with 13 bases spanning the gap. The CDR3 contains 12 residues. Germline assignment: CDR1 LNHDA and CDR2 SQIVND (reference sequence). CDR3 coding DNA: TGTGCCAGTAGCCCAGACCGGTTGGAGCAGTACTTC. Its protein product is CASSPDRLEQYF. Complete variable domain (other parts from reference TRBV19 and TRBJ2-7): DGGITQSPKYLFRKEGQNVTLSCEQNLNHDAMYWYRQDPGQGLRLIYYSQIVNDFQKGDIAEGYSVSREKKESFPLTVTSAQKNPTAFYLCASSPDRLEQYFGPGTRLTVT.

This sequence joins TRBV4-3 and TRBJ1-1; D might be TRBD1 (5 bases). The germline CDR1 and CDR2 sequences are LGHNA and YSLEER. The CDR3 extends over 14 amino acids. V dropped 4 bases and J dropped 1 base, with 10 bases sitting between them. CDR3 in DNA: TGCGCCAGCAGCCGGGGGACTTCGAACACTGAAGCTTTCTTT. Translating it yields CASSRGTSNTEAFF.

The chain has TRBV6-1 and TRBJ1-2, with 12 bases that match TRBD1. This CDR3 is built from 17 residues. Trimming took 5 bases from V and 4 from J; bases not matched to a gene: 11. CDR1 and CDR2 (germline): MNHNS, SASEGT. This CDR3 reads CASSLTGQGARVYGYTF. CDR3 bases: TGTGCCAGCAGTCTTACGGGACAGGGGGCGCGAGTCTATGGCTACACCTTC.

V and J are TRBV5-1 and TRBJ2-1; D perhaps matches TRBD2 (5 bases). V lost 4 bases and J 10 bases, leaving 12 bases between the germline ends. Per germline, CDR1 SGHRS and CDR2 YFSETQ. The CDR3 has 12 amino acids. The chain's CDR3 is CASSPRVMEQFF. For the CDR3, the DNA is TGCGCCAGCAGCCCGAGGGTGATGGAGCAGTTCTTC. Full variable domain (remainder filled in from reference TRBV5-1 and TRBJ2-1): KAGVTQTPRYLIKTRGQQVTLSCSPISGHRSVSWYQQTPGQGLQFLFEYFSETQRNKGNFPGRFSGRQFSNSRSEMNVSTLELGDSALYLCASSPRVMEQFFGPGTRLTVL.